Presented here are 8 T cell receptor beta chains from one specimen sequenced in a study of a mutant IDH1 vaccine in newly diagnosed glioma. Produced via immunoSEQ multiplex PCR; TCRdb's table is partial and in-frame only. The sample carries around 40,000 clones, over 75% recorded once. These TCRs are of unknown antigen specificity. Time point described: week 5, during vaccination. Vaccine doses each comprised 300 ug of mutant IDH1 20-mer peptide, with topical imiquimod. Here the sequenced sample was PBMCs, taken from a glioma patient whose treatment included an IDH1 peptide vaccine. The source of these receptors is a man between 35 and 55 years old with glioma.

CDR3 loop: CASSPLGKGTDTQYF. In DNA, the CDR3 is TGTGCCAGCAGTCCCCTGGGGAAGGGCACAGATACGCAGTATTTT. The J gene is TRBJ2-3, the V gene TRBV28; D not certain. Germline assignment: CDR1 MDHEN and CDR2 SYDVKM. This CDR3 spans 15 amino acids. Trimming removed 5 bases at V and 1 base at J, with 13 bases between.

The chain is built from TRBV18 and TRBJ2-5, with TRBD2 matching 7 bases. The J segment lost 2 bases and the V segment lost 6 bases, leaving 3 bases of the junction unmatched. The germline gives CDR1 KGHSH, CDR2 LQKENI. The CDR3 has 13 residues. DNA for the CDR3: TGTGCCAGCTCGGGGGGACTACAAGAGACCCAGTACTTC. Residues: CASSGGLQETQYF.

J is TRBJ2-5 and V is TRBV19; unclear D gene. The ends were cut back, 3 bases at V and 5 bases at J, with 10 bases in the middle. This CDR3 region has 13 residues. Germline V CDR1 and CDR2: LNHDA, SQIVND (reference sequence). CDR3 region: CASSIFFGETQYF. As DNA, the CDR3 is TGTGCCAGTAGTATTTTTTTCGGGGAGACCCAGTACTTC.

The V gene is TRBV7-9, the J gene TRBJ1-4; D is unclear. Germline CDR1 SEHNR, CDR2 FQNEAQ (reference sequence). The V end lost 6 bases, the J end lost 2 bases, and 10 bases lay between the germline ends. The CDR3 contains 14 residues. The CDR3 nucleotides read TGTGCCAGCAGACGGGGAGGGACTAATGAAAAACTGTTTTTT. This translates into CASRRGGTNEKLFF.

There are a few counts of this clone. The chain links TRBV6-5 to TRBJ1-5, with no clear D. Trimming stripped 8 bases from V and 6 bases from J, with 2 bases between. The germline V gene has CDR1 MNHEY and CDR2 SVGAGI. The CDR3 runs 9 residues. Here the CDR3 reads CASGQPQHF. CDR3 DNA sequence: TGTGCCAGCGGTCAGCCCCAGCATTTT.

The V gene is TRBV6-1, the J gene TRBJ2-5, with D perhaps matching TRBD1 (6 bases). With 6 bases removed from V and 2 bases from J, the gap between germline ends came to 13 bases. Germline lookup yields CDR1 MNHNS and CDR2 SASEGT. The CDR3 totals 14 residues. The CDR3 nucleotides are TGTGCCAGCAGGAGGGACACTACTCAAGAGACCCAGTACTTC. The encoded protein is CASRRDTTQETQYF.

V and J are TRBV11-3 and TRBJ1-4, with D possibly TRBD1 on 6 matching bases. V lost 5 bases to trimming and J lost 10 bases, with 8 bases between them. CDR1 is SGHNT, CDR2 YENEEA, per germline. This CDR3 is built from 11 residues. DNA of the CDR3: TGTGCCAGCAGCCAACAGGGAAAACTGTTTTTT. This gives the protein CASSQQGKLFF. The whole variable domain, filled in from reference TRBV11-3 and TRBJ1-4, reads EAGVVQSPRYKIIEKKQPVAFWCNPISGHNTLYWYLQNLGQGPELLIRYENEEAVDDSQLPKDRFSAERLKGVDSTLKIQPAELGDSAVYLCASSQQGKLFFGSGTQLSVL.

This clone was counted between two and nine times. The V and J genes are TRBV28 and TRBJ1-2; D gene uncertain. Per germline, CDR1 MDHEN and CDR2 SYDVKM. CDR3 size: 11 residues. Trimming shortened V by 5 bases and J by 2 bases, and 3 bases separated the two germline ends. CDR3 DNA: TGTGCCAGCAGTATCAACTATGGCTACACCTTC. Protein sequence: CASSINYGYTF.